The TCR beta chain under discussion was sequenced for a study of blood T cell repertoires in COVID-19. Study-wide background: Donors in the United States, Italy and Spain gave samples during acute or convalescent COVID-19. The analysed material was cDNA or gDNA that came from T cells, B-cell-depleted T cells, or PBMCs.

Authors' processing steps: Nucleated cell number was recorded as an estimate derived from reference gene primer amplification. The repertoire was sequenced with immunoSEQ multiplex PCR; TCRdb's copy has only in-frame clones and lacks some. D and trimming were read from the DNA, whereas the V and J calls and clone size are those reported in that table. The sample contains around 400,000 clones, around 90% of which appear only once. CDR3 length equals 15 residues. Germline V lookup: CDR1 SEHNR, CDR2 FQNEAQ (reference sequence). The V and J ends lost 1 base and 7 bases, in that order; junction bases with no gene match: 4.

The TCR comes from a man in his forties or fifties with acute or convalescent COVID-19. The sequenced material came from peripheral blood. The chain combines TRBV7-9 with TRBJ2-1; 10 bases are shared with TRBD2. The CDR3 DNA sequence: TGTGCCAGCAGCTTAGAGGGGGGACTAGCGAATGAGCAGTTCTTC. Translating it yields CASSLEGGLANEQFF.